This passage covers 5 T cell receptor beta chains from one sample sequenced in a study of siplizumab effects on memory and regulatory T cells. Assay used: immunoSEQ multiplex PCR; TCRdb lists only in-frame clones, some missing. The sample has 100,000 or so clones, approximately 92% seen once. The sequencing input was CD4+ T cells sorted from blood. The receptors here all came from a human donor in good health.

This clone was recorded only once. The rearrangement joins TRBV18 to TRBJ2-1; no clear D. Germline assignment: CDR1 KGHSH and CDR2 LQKENI. The CDR3 consists of 15 residues. V dropped 3 bases and J dropped 6 bases, with 15 bases sitting between them. The CDR3 sequence is CASSPIPGSVNEQFF. CDR3 nucleotides: TGTGCCAGCTCACCGATCCCGGGCTCCGTCAATGAGCAGTTCTTC.

This clone showed up just once. The V gene is TRBV21-1, the J gene TRBJ1-5; the table assigns TRBD1, which was not confirmed against the DNA. TRBV21-1 is assigned pseudogene status. This CDR3 is 18 amino acids long. DNA for the CDR3: TGTGCCAGCAGCAAAAACCGCAGGAACAGATATAGCAATCAGCCCCAGCATTTT. Translating gives CASSKNRRNRYSNQPQHF.

The chain employs TRBV30 and TRBJ2-3; 7 positions match TRBD1. Trimming cost V 5 bases and J 2 bases; bases outside gene matches: 13. Germline CDR1 GTSNPN, CDR2 SVGIG (reference sequence). This CDR3 contains 16 residues. CDR3 amino acids: CAWDSNRGFHTDTQYF. In DNA form, the CDR3 reads TGTGCCTGGGATTCCAACAGGGGTTTCCACACAGATACGCAGTATTTT.

The rearrangement links TRBV9 to TRBJ2-1, with 13 nucleotides matching TRBD2. V lost 3 bases, J lost 10 bases, and 7 bases stayed unmatched. This CDR3 has 15 residues. CDR1 is SGDLS and CDR2 is YYNGEE in the germline V gene. CDR3 amino acids: CASSETGLAGIEQFF. The DNA for the CDR3 is TGTGCCAGCAGCGAAACGGGACTAGCGGGGATCGAGCAGTTCTTC.

The genes are TRBV2 and TRBJ2-1, with D perhaps matching TRBD1 or TRBD2 (6 bases each). Germline V lookup: CDR1 SNHLY, CDR2 FYNNEI. The CDR3 sequence is 14 residues long. Trimming took 6 bases from V and 4 from J, leaving 13 bases between them. This chain's CDR3 is CASRGLRGYNEQFF. The CDR3, as DNA: TGTGCCAGCAGGGGACTCAGGGGATACAATGAGCAGTTCTTC. Complete variable domain (other parts from reference TRBV2 and TRBJ2-1): EPEVTQTPSHQVTQMGQEVILRCVPISNHLYFYWYRQILGQKVEFLVSFYNNEISEKSEIFDDQFSVERPDGSNFTLKIRSTKLEDSAMYFCASRGLRGYNEQFFGPGTRLTVL.